This T cell receptor beta chain was retrieved from a study of T cell repertoires in cytomegalovirus infection. Study-wide context: CMV epitopes in the study were HLA-C-restricted (recently identified) and HLA-B-restricted (well studied). CMV infection together with matching HLA type was indicated by public TCR beta signatures. The study's findings and limits: Clonotype analysis showed dominance of the ex vivo response by HLA-C-restricted CMV-specific TCR beta clonotypes.

TCRdb processed the reads anew with MiXCR; each CDR3 protein has one entry. The data hold hundreds of thousands of distinct CDR3 sequences, with almost 30% observed a single time. Remarks on this clonotype: Its antigen is unidentified.

This clonotype originated in a human donor in good health (CMV status not recorded). Some clones in this sample may be carry-over from other donors' samples. Sequencing was performed on cultured PBMCs, taken from culture after CMV antigen stimulation.

The chain's CDR3 is CASKQTGEWRPNTEAFF. The CDR3, as DNA: TGTGCCAGTAAACAAACAGGGGAGTGGAGGCCTAACACTGAAGCTTTCTTT. This chain connects TRBV19 to TRBJ1-1; 7 nucleotides match TRBD1. The CDR3 runs to 17 residues. Unmatched junction bases numbered 16, after V lost 7 bases and J lost 2 bases. Germline loops: CDR1 LNHDA, CDR2 SQIVND (reference sequence).